This is a list of T cell receptor beta chains from one sample in a study of shared clonotypes between healthy human individuals. Method: immunoSEQ multiplex PCR; TCRdb's copy keeps in-frame clones and lacks some. In the table there are 530,000 or so clones, over 60% of which are singletons. Source material: PBMCs. These receptors were obtained from a woman between 35 and 50 years old in good health. Some clones in this sample may be carry-over from other donors' samples. Each CDR3 is given with its conserved first and last residue. A D gene is named only where the DNA matches it firmly. Clone size appears in some rows only: once, few, many, or a class for an expanded clone.

TRBD1,TRBV5-1,TRBJ2-7,once,CASSRWDRRTYEQYF,TGCGCCAGCAGTCGATGGGACAGGAGAACCTACGAGCAGTACTTC
-,TRBV5-1,TRBJ1-2,-,CASSLELADRSGYTF,TGCGCCAGCAGCTTGGAACTGGCGGATCGGAGTGGCTACACCTTC
TRBD2,TRBV27,TRBJ2-1,-,CASSSPRTSGSSPGYNEQFF,TGTGCCAGCAGTTCCCCCCGGACTAGCGGGAGTTCCCCCGGTTACAATGAGCAGTTCTTC
TRBD2,TRBV11-3,TRBJ2-2,once,CASSSRAGDTGELFF,TGTGCCAGCAGCTCAAGGGCGGGAGACACCGGGGAGCTGTTTTTT
-,TRBV30,TRBJ2-7,-,CASSPRTEYEQYF,TGTGCCAGCAGCCCCCGGACAGAGTACGAGCAGTACTTC
-,TRBV21-1,TRBJ2-7,-,CASRLAGGPVCEQYF,TGTGCCAGCAGGCTAGCGGGAGGGCCGGTCTGCGAGCAGTACTTC
-,TRBV10-2,TRBJ2-7,-,CASSEFSGPYEQYF,TGCGCCAGCAGTGAGTTTAGCGGCCCCTACGAGCAGTACTTC
TRBD2,TRBV27,TRBJ2-3,-,CASSQLAGRDTDTQYF,TGTGCCAGCAGTCAATTAGCGGGAAGGGACACAGATACGCAGTATTTT
-,TRBV15,TRBJ2-1,-,CATSRVPRGEQFF,TGTGCCACCAGCAGAGTTCCCCGGGGTGAGCAGTTCTTC
-,TRBV4-3,TRBJ2-7,-,CASSRDPRGNEQYF,TGCGCCAGCAGCCGAGACCCCAGGGGTAACGAGCAGTACTTC
-,TRBV28,TRBJ1-2,-,CASSFSSGHNYGYTF,TGTGCCAGCAGTTTCTCCTCGGGACACAACTATGGCTACACCTTC
TRBD2,TRBV5-1,TRBJ2-3,-,CASSLTLSGRLTSTDTQYF,TGCGCCAGCAGCTTGACCTTGAGCGGGAGGTTAACTAGCACAGATACGCAGTATTTT
-,TRBV20-1,TRBJ1-1,once,CSASQSKEAFF,TGCAGTGCTAGCCAATCAAAGGAAGCTTTCTTT
TRBD2,TRBV15,TRBJ2-1,-,CATSRDPEGGRNEQFF,TGTGCCACCAGCAGAGATCCGGAGGGAGGGAGGAATGAGCAGTTCTTC